The rows below give T cell receptor beta chains drawn from one sample of a study of OX40 agonist ivuxolimab in advanced cancers. Sequenced by immunoSEQ multiplex PCR; TCRdb stores in-frame clones only, minus some. The sample carries about 73,000 clones, roughly 86% recorded once. The material was CD4+ or CD8+ T cells sorted from blood, obtained in a trial of the OX40 agonist ivuxolimab. These TCRs come from an adult with an advanced solid tumor such as melanoma, head and neck, liver or kidney cancer. The CDR3 runs from the conserved cysteine through the conserved F or W. Each record gives: clone size, J gene, D gene, V gene, CDR3 protein, CDR3 DNA. A D gene is named only where the DNA matches it firmly. Not all rows give a size; the values are once, few, many and, for expanded clones, a class.

-	TRBJ2-7	TRBD1	TRBV6-5	CASSYGQGAGSYEQYF	TGTGCCAGCAGTTACGGACAGGGGGCAGGTTCCTACGAGCAGTACTTC
-	TRBJ2-1	TRBD2	TRBV4-2	CASSLSGSGSSHEQFF	TGTGCCAGCAGCCTTTCGGGGAGCGGGAGTTCGCATGAGCAGTTCTTC
once	TRBJ1-3	-	TRBV18	CASSPRIGRVLDTIYF	TGTGCCAGCTCACCAAGGATCGGCAGGGTGTTGGACACCATATATTTT
-	TRBJ2-4	-	TRBV14	CASSALPAKNIQYF	TGTGCCAGCAGCGCTTTACCGGCCAAAAACATTCAGTACTTC
-	TRBJ1-1	TRBD1	TRBV5-6	CASSLAAGGNFNTEAFF	TGTGCCAGCAGCTTGGCCGCAGGGGGAAACTTTAACACTGAAGCTTTCTTT
-	TRBJ2-5	-	TRBV7-3	CASSLAVFGGQETQYF	TGTGCCAGCAGCTTAGCGGTTTTCGGCGGTCAAGAGACCCAGTACTTC
-	TRBJ1-3	-	TRBV18	CATFKGDGNTIYF	TGTGCCACCTTCAAAGGGGATGGAAACACCATATATTTT
once	TRBJ2-1	-	TRBV11-3	CASSARTRPHEQFF	TGTGCCAGCAGCGCTCGGACCCGCCCTCATGAGCAGTTCTTC
-	TRBJ2-3	-	TRBV14	CASQSLRASDTQYF	TGTGCCAGCCAATCTCTACGGGCCTCAGATACGCAGTATTTT
-	TRBJ2-1	-	TRBV6-4	CASQEPGPPQFF	TGTGCCAGTCAAGAGCCGGGGCCGCCGCAGTTCTTC
-	TRBJ2-7	-	TRBV5-1	CASSRDTREQYF	TGCGCCAGCAGCAGAGACACGCGGGAGCAGTACTTC
-	TRBJ1-4	TRBD1	TRBV5-4	CASTRADRAGEKLFF	TGTGCCAGCACTCGCGCAGACAGGGCTGGGGAAAAACTGTTTTTT
-	TRBJ2-3	TRBD2	TRBV5-1	CASSLAGVSTDTQYF	TGCGCCAGCAGCCTGGCGGGGGTTAGCACAGATACGCAGTATTTT
once	TRBJ2-1	TRBD2	TRBV19	CASSTLAGRTYNEQFF	TGTGCCAGTAGTACGTTAGCGGGGAGAACCTACAATGAGCAGTTCTTC
-	TRBJ2-1	-	TRBV19	CAGWDPGHNEQFF	TGTGCCGGATGGGACCCGGGGCACAATGAGCAGTTCTTC
-	TRBJ1-4	-	TRBV28	CASSLPSRDDEKLFF	TGTGCCAGCAGTCTCCCCAGCAGGGATGATGAAAAACTGTTTTTT
-	TRBJ1-1	-	TRBV7-9	CASTFGDQAFF	TGTGCCAGCACCTTCGGAGATCAAGCTTTCTTT